This T cell receptor beta chain was identified during a study of T cells in pancreatic ductal adenocarcinoma (dated by TCRdb to between 2016 and 2019). The study in broad terms: Seeking insight into the adaptive T-cell response that arises naturally, the researchers examined how many CD8+ T cells infiltrated tumors of resected pancreatic ductal adenocarcinoma, where they sat, and what features they had, alongside the same properties of suppressive cells.

V is pared back by 6 bases and J by 7 bases, with 10 bases lying between the germline termini. From its cysteine to its phenylalanine, the CDR3 spans 12 amino acids. CDR3 DNA is the only sequence kept; it has 36 bases, read in frame from the first base. Based on the germline V gene, the CDR1 and CDR2 sequences are MDHEN and SYDVKM. TCR beta CDR3 regions were amplified from genomic DNA using the immunoSEQ hsTCRB kit. An Illumina HiSeq system was used for high-throughput TRB CDR3 sequencing. The study's own analysis went as follows. The immunoSEQ software was used to analyze sequencing reads, and nonproductive sequences containing premature stops or frame-shifts were removed. Clonality of the repertoire was calculated as one minus Shannon entropy normalized by log2 of the number of unique productive sequences. Imported from immuneACCESS, the table was reduced by TCRdb to in-frame sequences with V and J called. These copies leave out some clones; in studies compared against another copy, an unresolved V gene accounts for under half, and the cause of the remainder is not known. V and J calls and clone size follow that table, whereas D and trimming were derived from the DNA. The sample table holds more than 85,000 clones, of which 90% to 95% were seen once. Less than 4% of the sample is taken by the ten largest.

Selected pancreatic ductal adenocarcinoma patients had undergone surgery without neoadjuvant therapy. Peripheral blood was collected in heparin tubes, from which PBMCs were isolated by histopaque density gradient and cryopreserved in 10% DMSO. The DNeasy Blood and Tissue Kit, with Proteinase K and RNase treatment, was used to extract genomic DNA from more than five PBMC specimens and roughly 9 flash-frozen tumor specimens. Results the study describes overall, beyond this receptor: T-cell clonality showed no significant difference between tumor and blood, with a mean clonality of around 0.12 in tumors and less than 0.08 in blood. Comparisons of clonality between tumor and blood may be biased because tumors are enriched in CD45RO+ effector T cells rather than naive T cells, which biases the comparison toward lower diversity. More total productive templates and 7.5 to 9-fold more unique clonotypes were found in blood samples than in tumor samples. Because most pancreatic cancer patients present with inoperable disease, the resected cohort was biased toward the minority with early-stage disease.

Of note for this clone: Its antigen remains unidentified. Per-nucleotide qualities are absent, and no much larger clonotype sits a single base away.

The source is a human donor with pancreatic ductal adenocarcinoma. The rearranged segments are TRBV28 and TRBJ2-4, with no D gene named confidently. The sample comprised PBMCs. The nucleotides read TGTGCCAGCAGCCCCCCGTATAACATTCAGTACTTC. Its translation reads: CASSPPYNIQYF.